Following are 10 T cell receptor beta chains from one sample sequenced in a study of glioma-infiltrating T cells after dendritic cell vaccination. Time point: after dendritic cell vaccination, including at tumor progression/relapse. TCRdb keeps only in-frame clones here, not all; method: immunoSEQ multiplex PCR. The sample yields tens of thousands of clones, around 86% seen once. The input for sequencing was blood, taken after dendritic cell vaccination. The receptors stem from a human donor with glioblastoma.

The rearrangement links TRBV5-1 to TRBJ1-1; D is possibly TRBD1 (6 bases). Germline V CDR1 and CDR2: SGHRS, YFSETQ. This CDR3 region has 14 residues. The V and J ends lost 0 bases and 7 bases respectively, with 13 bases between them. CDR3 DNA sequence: TGCGCCAGCAGCTTGGGGCAGGGGCACGGTGAAGCTTTCTTT. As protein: CASSLGQGHGEAFF.

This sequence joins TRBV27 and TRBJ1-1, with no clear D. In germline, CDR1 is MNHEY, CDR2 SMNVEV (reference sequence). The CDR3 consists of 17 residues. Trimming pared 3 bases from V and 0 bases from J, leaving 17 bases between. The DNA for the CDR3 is TGTGCCAGCAGTTTTAGCGGCATGGGTGAGATGAACACTGAAGCTTTCTTT. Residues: CASSFSGMGEMNTEAFF.

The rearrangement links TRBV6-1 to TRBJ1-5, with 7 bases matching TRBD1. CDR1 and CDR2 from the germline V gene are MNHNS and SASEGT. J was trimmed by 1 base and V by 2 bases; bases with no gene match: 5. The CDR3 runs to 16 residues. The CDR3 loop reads CASSEIGTESNQPQHF. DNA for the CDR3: TGTGCCAGCAGTGAAATCGGGACAGAGAGCAATCAGCCCCAGCATTTT.

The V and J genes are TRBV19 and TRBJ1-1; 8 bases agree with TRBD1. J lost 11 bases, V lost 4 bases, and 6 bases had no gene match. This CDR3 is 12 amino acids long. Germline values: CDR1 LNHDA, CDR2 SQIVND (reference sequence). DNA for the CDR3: TGTGCCAGTAGTACCCAGGGGGCTTATGCTTTCTTT. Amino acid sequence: CASSTQGAYAFF. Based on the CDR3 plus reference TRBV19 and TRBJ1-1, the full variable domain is DGGITQSPKYLFRKEGQNVTLSCEQNLNHDAMYWYRQDPGQGLRLIYYSQIVNDFQKGDIAEGYSVSREKKESFPLTVTSAQKNPTAFYLCASSTQGAYAFFGQGTRLTVV.

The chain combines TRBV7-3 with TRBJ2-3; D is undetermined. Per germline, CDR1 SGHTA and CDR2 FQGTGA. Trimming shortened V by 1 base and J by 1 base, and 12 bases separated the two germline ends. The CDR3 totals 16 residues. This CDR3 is CASSLKRQSRTDTQYF. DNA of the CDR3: TGTGCCAGCAGCTTAAAAAGACAATCCCGCACAGATACGCAGTATTTT. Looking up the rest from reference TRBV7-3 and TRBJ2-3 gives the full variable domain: GAGVSQTPSNKVTEKGKYVELRCDPISGHTALYWYRQSLGQGPEFLIYFQGTGAADDSGLPNDRFFAVRPEGSVSTLKIQRTERGDSAVYLCASSLKRQSRTDTQYFGPGTRLTVL.

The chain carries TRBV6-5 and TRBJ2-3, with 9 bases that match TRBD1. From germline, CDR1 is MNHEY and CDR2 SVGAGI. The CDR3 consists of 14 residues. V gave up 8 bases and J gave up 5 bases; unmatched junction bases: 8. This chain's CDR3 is CASQRWTGEDTQYF. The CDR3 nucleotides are TGTGCCAGCCAACGGTGGACAGGGGAAGATACGCAGTATTTT.

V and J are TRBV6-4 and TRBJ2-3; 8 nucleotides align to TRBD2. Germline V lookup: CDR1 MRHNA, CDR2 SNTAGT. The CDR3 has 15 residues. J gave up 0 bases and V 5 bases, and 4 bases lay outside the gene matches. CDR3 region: CASSLSGGSTDTQYF. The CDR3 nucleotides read TGTGCCAGCAGTCTGAGCGGGGGCAGCACAGATACGCAGTATTTT.

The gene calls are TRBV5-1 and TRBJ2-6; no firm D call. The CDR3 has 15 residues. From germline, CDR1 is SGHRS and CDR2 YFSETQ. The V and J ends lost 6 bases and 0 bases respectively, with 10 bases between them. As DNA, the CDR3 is TGCGCCAGCAAGCCGATCCTCTCTGGGGCCAACGTCCTGACTTTC. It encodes CASKPILSGANVLTF.

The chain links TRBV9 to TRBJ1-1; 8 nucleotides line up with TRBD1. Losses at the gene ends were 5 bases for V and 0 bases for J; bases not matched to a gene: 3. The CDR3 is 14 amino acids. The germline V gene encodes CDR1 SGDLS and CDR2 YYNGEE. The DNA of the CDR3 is TGTGCCAGCAGACAGGGGGACATGAACACTGAAGCTTTCTTT. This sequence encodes CASRQGDMNTEAFF.

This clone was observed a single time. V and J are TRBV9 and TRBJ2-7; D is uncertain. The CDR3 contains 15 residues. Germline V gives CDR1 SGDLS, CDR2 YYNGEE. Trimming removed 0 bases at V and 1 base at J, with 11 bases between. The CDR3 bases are TGTGCCAGCAGCGTAGATTATGGAGCGTCCTACGAGCAGTACTTC. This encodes CASSVDYGASYEQYF.